This T cell receptor (beta chain) is from a study of molecular identifiers for immune sequencing clone quantification. TCRdb fed the PCR reads into MiXCR, producing one record per CDR3 protein. The table shows a few hundred thousand distinct CDR3 sequences, with roughly 25% occurring only once. Per the germline V gene, CDR1 is LGHNA and CDR2 is YSLEER. This CDR3 region has 17 residues. With V trimmed by 0 bases and J by 5 bases, 6 bases remained unmatched. This clonotype came up a few times. The receptor comes from a human donor in good health. Some libraries in this study had Jurkat cell RNA spiked in. Sequenced: naive CD8+ T cells from blood, with Jurkat cell RNA spiked in. The subset denotes: FACS-sorted CD8+CD4-CCR7+CD45RA+ naive T cells. The V and J genes are TRBV4-3 and TRBJ1-6, with TRBD1 matching over 8 bases. DNA for the CDR3: TGCGCCAGCAGCCAAGACCGACAGGGGCTAAATAATTCACCCCTCCACTTT. It is translated as CASSQDRQGLNNSPLHF.